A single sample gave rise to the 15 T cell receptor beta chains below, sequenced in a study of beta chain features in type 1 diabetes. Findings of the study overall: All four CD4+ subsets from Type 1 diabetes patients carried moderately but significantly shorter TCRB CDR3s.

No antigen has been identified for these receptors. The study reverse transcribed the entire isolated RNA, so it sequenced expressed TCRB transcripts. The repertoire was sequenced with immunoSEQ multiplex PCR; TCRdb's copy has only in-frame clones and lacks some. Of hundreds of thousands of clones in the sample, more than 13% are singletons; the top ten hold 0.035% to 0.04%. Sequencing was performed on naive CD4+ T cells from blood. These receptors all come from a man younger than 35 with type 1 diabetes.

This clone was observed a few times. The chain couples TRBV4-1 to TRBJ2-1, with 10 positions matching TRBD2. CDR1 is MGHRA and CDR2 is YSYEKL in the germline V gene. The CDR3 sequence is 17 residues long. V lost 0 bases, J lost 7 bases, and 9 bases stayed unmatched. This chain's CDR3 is CASSQDVRAGGWNEQFF. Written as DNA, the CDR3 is TGCGCCAGCAGCCAAGATGTCCGAGCGGGAGGGTGGAATGAGCAGTTCTTC.

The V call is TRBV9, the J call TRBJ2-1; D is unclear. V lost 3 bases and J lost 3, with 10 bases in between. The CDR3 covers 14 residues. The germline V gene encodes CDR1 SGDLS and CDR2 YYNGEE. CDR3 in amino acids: CASSEVANYNEQFF. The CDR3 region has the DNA TGTGCCAGCAGCGAAGTAGCTAACTACAATGAGCAGTTCTTC.

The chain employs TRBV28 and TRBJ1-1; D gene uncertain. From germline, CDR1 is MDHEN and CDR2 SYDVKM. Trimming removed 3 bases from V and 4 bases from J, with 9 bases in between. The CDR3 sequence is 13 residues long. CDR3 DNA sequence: TGTGCCAGCAGTTTTAAGGATAGCACTGAAGCTTTCTTT. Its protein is CASSFKDSTEAFF. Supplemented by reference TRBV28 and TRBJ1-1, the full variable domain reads DVKVTQSSRYLVKRTGEKVFLECVQDMDHENMFWYRQDPGLGLRLIYFSYDVKMKEKGDIPEGYSVSREKKERFSLILESASTNQTSMYLCASSFKDSTEAFFGQGTRLTVV.

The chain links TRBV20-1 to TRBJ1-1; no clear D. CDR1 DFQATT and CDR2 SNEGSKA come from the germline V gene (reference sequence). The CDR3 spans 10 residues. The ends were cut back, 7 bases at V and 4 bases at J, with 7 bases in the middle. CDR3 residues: CSVFGTEAFF. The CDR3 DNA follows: TGCAGTGTGTTCGGCACTGAAGCTTTCTTT.

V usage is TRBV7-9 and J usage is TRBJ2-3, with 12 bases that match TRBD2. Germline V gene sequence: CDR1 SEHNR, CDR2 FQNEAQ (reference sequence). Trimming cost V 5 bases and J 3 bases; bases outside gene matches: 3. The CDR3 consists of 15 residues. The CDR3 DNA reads TGTGCCAGCAGCCTGACTAGCGGGGGAACAGATACGCAGTATTTT. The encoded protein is CASSLTSGGTDTQYF.

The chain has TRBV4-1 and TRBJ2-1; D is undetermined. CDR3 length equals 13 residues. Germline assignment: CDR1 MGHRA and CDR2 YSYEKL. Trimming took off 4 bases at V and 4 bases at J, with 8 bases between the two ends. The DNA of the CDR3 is TGCGCCAGCAGCCGCCCCCCTTACAATGAGCAGTTCTTC. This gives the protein CASSRPPYNEQFF.

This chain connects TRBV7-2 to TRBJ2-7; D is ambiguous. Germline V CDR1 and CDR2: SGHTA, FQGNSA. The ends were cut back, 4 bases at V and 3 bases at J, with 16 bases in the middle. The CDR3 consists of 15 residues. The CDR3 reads CASSSPRRGNYEQYF. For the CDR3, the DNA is TGTGCCAGCAGCTCACCTCGGAGAGGAAACTACGAGCAGTACTTC.

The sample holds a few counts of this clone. The CDR3 here is CASSLPGQGAEVEQFF. CDR3 coding DNA: TGTGCCAGCAGCTTGCCGGGACAGGGGGCGGAGGTTGAGCAGTTCTTC. The genes are TRBV5-4 and TRBJ2-1; TRBD1 agrees at 12 bases. Trimming cost V 1 base and J 9 bases; bases outside gene matches: 8. The length of the CDR3 is 16 residues. From germline, CDR1 is SGHNT and CDR2 YYREEE (reference sequence).

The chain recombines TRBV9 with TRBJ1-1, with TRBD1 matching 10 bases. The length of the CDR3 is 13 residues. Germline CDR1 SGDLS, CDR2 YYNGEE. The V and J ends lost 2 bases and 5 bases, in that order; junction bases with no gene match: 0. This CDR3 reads CASSVGQGTEAFF. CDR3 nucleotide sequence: TGTGCCAGCAGCGTGGGACAGGGGACTGAAGCTTTCTTT.

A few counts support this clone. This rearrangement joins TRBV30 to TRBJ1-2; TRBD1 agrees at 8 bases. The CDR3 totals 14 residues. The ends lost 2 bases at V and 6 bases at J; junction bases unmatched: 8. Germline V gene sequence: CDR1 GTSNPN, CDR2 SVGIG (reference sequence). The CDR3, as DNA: TGTGCCTGGAGTCGGACAGGGTATATTAATGGCTACACCTTC. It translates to CAWSRTGYINGYTF.

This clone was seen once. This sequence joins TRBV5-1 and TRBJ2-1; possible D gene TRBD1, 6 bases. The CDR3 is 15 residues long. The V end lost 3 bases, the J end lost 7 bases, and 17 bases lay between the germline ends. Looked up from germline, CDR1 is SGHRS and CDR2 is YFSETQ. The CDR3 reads CASSSAPGTGNEQFF. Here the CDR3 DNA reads TGCGCCAGCAGCTCGGCCCCGGGAACAGGGAATGAGCAGTTCTTC.

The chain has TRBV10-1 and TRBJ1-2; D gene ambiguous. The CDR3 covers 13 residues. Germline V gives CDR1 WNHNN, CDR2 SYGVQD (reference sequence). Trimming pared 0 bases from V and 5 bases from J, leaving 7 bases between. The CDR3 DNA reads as TGCGCCAGCAGTGAGTCGCGGGATTATGGCTACACCTTC. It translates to CASSESRDYGYTF.

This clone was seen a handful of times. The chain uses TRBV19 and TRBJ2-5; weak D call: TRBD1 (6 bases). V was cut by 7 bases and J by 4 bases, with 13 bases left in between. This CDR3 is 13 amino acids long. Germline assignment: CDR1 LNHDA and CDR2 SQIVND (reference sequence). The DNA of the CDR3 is TGTGCCAGTACTTCACAGGGATCAGAGACCCAGTACTTC. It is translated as CASTSQGSETQYF.

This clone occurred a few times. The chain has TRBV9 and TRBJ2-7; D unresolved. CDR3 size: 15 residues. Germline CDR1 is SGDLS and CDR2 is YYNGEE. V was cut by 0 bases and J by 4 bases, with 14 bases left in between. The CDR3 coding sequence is TGTGCCAGCAGCGTAGCGGGTGGATCGGCTTACGAGCAGTACTTC. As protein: CASSVAGGSAYEQYF.

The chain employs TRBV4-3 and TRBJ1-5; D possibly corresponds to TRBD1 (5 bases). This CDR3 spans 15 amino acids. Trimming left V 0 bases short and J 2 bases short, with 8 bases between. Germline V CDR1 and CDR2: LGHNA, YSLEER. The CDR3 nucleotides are TGCGCCAGCAGCCAAGACCGGGGCCGCAATCAGCCCCAGCATTTT. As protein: CASSQDRGRNQPQHF.